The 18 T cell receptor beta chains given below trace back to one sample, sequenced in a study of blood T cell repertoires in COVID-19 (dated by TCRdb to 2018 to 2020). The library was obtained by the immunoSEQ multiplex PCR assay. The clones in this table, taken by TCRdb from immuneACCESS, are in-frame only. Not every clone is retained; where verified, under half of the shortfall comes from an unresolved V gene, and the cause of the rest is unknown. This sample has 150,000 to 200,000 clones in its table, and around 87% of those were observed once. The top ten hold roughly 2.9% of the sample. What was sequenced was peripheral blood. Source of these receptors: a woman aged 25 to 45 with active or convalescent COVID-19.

The chain's CDR3 is CASSLAAGLTVYNEQFF. The CDR3 coding sequence is TGTGCCAGCAGCTTAGCGGCGGGACTAACTGTATACAATGAGCAGTTCTTC. The V and J genes are TRBV7-2 and TRBJ2-1; 7 positions agree with TRBD2. The CDR3 length is 17 residues. V lost 0 bases, J lost 4 bases, and 9 bases stayed unmatched. In germline, CDR1 is SGHTA, CDR2 FQGNSA.

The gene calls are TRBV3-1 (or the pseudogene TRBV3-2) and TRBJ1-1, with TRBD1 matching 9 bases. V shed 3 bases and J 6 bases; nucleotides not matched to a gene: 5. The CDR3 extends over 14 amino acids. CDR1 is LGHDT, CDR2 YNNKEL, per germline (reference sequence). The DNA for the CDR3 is TGTGCCAGCAGCCATTCGGACAGGGGCTCTGAAGCTTTCTTT. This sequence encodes CASSHSDRGSEAFF.

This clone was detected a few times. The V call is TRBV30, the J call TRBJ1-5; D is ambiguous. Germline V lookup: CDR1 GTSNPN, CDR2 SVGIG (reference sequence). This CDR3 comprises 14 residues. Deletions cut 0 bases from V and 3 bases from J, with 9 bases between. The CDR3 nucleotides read TGTGCCTGGAGTGTCGACACTCTCAATCAGCCCCAGCATTTT. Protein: CAWSVDTLNQPQHF.

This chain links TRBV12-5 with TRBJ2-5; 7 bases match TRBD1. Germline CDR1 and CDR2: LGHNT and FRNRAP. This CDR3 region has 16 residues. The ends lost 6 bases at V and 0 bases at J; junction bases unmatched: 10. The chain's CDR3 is CASGGSLGQYQETQYF. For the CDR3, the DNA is TGTGCTAGTGGGGGGTCCCTGGGACAGTACCAAGAGACCCAGTACTTC.

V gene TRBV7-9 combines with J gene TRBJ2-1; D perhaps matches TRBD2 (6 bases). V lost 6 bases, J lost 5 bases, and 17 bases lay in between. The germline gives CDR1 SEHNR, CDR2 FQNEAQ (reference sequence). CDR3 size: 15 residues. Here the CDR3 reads CASRPGVPGDNEQFF. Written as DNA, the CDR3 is TGTGCCAGCAGACCCGGGGTCCCGGGGGACAATGAGCAGTTCTTC.

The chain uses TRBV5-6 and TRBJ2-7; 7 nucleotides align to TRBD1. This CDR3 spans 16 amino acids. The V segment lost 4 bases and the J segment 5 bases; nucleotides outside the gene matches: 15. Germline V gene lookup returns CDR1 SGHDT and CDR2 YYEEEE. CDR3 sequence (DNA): TGTGCCAGCAGCCCATTAGGACAGGCAGCAGTCGACGAGCAGTACTTC. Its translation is CASSPLGQAAVDEQYF.

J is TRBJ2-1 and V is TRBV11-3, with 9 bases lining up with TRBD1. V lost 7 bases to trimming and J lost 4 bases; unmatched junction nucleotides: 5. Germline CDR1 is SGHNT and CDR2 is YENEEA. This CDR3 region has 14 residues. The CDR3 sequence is CASTQGQGYNEQFF. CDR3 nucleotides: TGTGCCAGCACCCAGGGACAGGGATACAATGAGCAGTTCTTC.

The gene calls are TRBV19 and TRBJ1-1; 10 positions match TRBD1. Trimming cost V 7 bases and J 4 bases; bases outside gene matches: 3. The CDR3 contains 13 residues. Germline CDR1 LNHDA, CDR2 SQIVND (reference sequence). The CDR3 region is CASKGQGVTEAFF. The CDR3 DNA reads TGTGCCAGTAAAGGACAGGGGGTCACTGAAGCTTTCTTT.

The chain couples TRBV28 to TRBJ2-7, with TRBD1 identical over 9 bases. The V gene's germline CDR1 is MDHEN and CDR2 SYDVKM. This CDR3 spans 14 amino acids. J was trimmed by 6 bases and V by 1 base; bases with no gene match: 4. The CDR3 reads CASSLLHRGREQYF. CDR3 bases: TGTGCCAGCAGTTTATTACACAGGGGGCGCGAGCAGTACTTC.

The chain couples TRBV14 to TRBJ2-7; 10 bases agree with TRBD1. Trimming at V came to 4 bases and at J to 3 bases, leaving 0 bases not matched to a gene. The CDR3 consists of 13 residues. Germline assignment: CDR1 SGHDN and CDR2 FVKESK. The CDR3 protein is CASSRTGGYEQYF. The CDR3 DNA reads TGTGCCAGCAGCCGGACAGGGGGCTACGAGCAGTACTTC.

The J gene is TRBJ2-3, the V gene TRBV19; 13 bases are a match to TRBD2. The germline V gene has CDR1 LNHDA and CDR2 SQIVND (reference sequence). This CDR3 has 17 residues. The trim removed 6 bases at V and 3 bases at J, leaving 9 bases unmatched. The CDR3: CASSPGLAGEGTDTQYF. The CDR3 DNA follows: TGTGCCAGTAGCCCTGGACTAGCGGGAGAGGGGACAGATACGCAGTATTTT.

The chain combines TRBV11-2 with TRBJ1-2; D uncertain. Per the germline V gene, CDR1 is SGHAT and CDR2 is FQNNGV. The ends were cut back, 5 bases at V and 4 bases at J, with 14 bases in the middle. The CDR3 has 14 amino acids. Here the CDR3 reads CASSPFGGLYGYTF. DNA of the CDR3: TGTGCCAGCAGCCCCTTCGGAGGGCTCTATGGCTACACCTTC. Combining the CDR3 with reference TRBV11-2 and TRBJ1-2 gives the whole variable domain EAGVAQSPRYKIIEKRQSVAFWCNPISGHATLYWYQQILGQGPKLLIQFQNNGVVDDSQLPKDRFSAERLKGVDSTLKIQPAKLEDSAVYLCASSPFGGLYGYTFGSGTRLTVV.

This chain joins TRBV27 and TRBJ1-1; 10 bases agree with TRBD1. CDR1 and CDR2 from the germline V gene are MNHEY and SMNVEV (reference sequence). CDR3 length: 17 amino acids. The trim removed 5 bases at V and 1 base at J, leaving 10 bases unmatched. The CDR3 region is CASSQTWRDRGNTEAFF. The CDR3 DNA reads TGTGCCAGCAGTCAAACCTGGCGGGACAGGGGGAACACTGAAGCTTTCTTT.

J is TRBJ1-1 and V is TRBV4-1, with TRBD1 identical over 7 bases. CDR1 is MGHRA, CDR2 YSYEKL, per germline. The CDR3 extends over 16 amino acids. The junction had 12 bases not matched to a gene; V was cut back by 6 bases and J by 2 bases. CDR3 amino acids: CASSRYDRVINTEAFF. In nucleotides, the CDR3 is TGCGCCAGCAGTCGTTATGACAGGGTAATTAACACTGAAGCTTTCTTT.

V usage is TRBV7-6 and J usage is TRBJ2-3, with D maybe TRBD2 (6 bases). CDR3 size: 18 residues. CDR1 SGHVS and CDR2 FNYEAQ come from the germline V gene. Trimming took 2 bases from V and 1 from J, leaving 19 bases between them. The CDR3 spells CASSLTPLTSTRTDTQYF. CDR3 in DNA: TGTGCCAGCAGCTTAACGCCCCTCACTAGCACCCGCACAGATACGCAGTATTTT.

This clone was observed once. The CDR3 loop is CASIPGSILGQPQHF. DNA for the CDR3: TGCGCCAGCATCCCGGGATCGATCTTGGGACAGCCCCAGCATTTT. The chain uses TRBV10-1 and TRBJ1-5, with D uncertain. The length of the CDR3 is 15 residues. Germline assignment: CDR1 WNHNN and CDR2 SYGVQD (reference sequence). Trimming removed 7 bases from V and 7 bases from J, with 20 bases in between.

The CDR3 here is CASSTGGAGYGYTF. DNA for the CDR3: TGTGCCAGTAGTACAGGGGGCGCAGGGTATGGCTACACCTTC. This chain uses TRBV19 with TRBJ1-2, with 8 nucleotides matching TRBD1. The CDR3 covers 14 residues. V dropped 4 bases and J dropped 5; count of bases not matched to a gene: 6. In germline, CDR1 is LNHDA, CDR2 SQIVND (reference sequence). Based on the CDR3 plus reference TRBV19 and TRBJ1-2, the full variable domain is DGGITQSPKYLFRKEGQNVTLSCEQNLNHDAMYWYRQDPGQGLRLIYYSQIVNDFQKGDIAEGYSVSREKKESFPLTVTSAQKNPTAFYLCASSTGGAGYGYTFGSGTRLTVV.

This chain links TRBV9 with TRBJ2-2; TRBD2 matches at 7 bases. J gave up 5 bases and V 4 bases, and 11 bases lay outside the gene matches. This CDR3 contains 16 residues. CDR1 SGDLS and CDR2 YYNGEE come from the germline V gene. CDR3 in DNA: TGTGCCAGCAGCACGGGGAGGGGAGGTATTACCGGGGAGCTGTTTTTT. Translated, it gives CASSTGRGGITGELFF.